The clone carrying this T cell receptor beta chain turned up a few times. The CDR3 has 14 residues. Per germline, CDR1 MNHNS and CDR2 SASEGT. V dropped 6 bases and J dropped 4 bases, with 16 bases sitting between them. The data were obtained in a study of cytomegalovirus exposure and HLA in healthy donors. The PCR employed 60 Vbeta primers together with 13 Jbeta primers. Libraries were prepared by immunoSEQ multiplex PCR; TCRdb keeps only in-frame clonotypes and omits some of them. The sample consists of 120,000 to 150,000 clones, around 80% of them appearing once. Sequenced: PBMCs. This chain joins TRBV6-1 and TRBJ2-7; D perhaps matches TRBD1 (6 bases). This TCR derives from a woman aged 40 to 55 in good health and CMV-seropositive. Written as DNA, the CDR3 is TGTGCCAGCAGGGCACAGGGCCGTGGGTACGAGCAGTACTTC. Its translation: CASRAQGRGYEQYF.